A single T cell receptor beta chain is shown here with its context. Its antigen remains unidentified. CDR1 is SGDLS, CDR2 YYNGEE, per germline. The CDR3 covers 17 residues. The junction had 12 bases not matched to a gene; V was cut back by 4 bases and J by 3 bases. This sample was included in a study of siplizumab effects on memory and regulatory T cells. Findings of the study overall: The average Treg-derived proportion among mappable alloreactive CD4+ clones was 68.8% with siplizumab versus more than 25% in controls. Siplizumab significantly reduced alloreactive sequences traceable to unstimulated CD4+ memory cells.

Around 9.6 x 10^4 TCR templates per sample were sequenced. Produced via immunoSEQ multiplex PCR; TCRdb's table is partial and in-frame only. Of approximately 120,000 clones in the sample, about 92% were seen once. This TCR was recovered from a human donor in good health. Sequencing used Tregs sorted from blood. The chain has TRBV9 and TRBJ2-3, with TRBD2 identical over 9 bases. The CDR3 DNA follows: TGTGCCAGCAGCCGGATAGCGGGAGCTACCACAACAGATACGCAGTATTTT. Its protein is CASSRIAGATTTDTQYF.